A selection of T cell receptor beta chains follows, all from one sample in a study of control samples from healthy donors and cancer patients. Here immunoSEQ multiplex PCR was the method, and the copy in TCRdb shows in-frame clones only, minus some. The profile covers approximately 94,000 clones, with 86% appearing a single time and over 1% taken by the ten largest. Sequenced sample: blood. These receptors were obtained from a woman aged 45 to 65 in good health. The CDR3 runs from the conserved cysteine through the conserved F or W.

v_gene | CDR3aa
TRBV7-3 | CASSPQVSSYNEQFF
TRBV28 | CASSFSGFQETQYF
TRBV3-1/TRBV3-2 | CASSQTGDGYTF
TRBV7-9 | CASSAIWTGSSYEQYF
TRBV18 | CASSPSRGNTEAFF
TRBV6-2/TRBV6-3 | CASSTGTGGRGYTF
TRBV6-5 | CASRTRNVYGYTF
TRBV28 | CASSLSLGGGSYNEQFF
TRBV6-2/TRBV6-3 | CASSYSNRVQPNYGYTF
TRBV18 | CASSPGRDEQYF
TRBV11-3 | CASSQSNCLRRGYTIYF
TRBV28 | CASSLLFGRSYNEQFF
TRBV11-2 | CASSLEGAPGQGAFF
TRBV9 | CASRNSGGNGYTF
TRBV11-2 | CASSPWTLSSGANVLTF
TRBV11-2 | CASSFRTEAFF
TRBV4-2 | CASSHPDRGRPYEQYF
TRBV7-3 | CASSLLAGNHEAFF
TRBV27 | CASSLKLLTDTQYF
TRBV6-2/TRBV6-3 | CASSYSGGSYNEQFF
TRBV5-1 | CASSGRGVGPDTQYF
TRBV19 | CASTRGTGYNQPQHF
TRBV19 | CASSTQGAGSNQPQHF
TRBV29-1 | CSVVGQSYTEAFF
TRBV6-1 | CASSEVGQGTDTQYF
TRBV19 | CASSIDARPQHF
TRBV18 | CASSPGADNSPLHF
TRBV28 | CASSAPIVLGGYEQYF
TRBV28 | CASSLTGYYEQYF
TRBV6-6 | CASSPYAWDRGTDTQYF
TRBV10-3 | CAISTGDYGYTF
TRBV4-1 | CASSLSTNANYEQYF
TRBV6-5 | CASSPGQHYGYTF
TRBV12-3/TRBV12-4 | CASSGGGYEQYF
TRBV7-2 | CASSLTGTENNEQFF
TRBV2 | CASSPDRGRTEAFF
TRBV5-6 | CASSSPGLAGEETQYF
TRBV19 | CASSMGQGAGSGELFF
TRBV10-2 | CASRSGLAGGYEQYF
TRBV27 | CASSFTGWGTDTQYF
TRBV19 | CASSLGTSGPLTDTQYF
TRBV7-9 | CASSLGTSGNLRETQYF
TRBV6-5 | CATVGGGLNYGYTF
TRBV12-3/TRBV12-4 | CASSLQENTEAFF
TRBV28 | CASRTGGATTEQYF
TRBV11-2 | CASNQQGPRTDTQYF
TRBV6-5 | CASSLDDRDPYGYTF
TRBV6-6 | CASSPSGNTIYF
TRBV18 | CASSQGSNYGYTF
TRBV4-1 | CASSQERGNYGYTF
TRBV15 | CATSRDPDREQYF
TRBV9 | CASSVKGGPRDEQFF
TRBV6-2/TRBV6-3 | CASSYRDPSTDTQYF
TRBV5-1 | CASSLAYRGLNYGYTF
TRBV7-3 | CASSLSGTYSTDTQYF
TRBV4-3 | CASSQGLGSGYGYTF
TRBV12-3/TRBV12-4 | CASSPYYDQPQHF
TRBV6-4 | CASSLDTYQPQHF